Described below is a single T cell receptor (beta chain) sequence and its context. Its target is not known. Germline CDR1 reads SQVTM; CDR2 reads ANQGSEA. The CDR3 runs to 14 residues. This sample was taken from a study of CXCR3-negative and CXCR3-positive naive CD8 T cells. General study results and limits: Once cells were cryopreserved, CXCR3 expression went down partly, and most assays used fresh PBMCs. Comparably high diversity was seen in both naive subsets, and much lower diversity in memory CD8+ cells. Hydrophobicity of TRB CDR3s was greater in CXCR3-positive naive cells than in CXCR3-negative naive cells.

All TRB cDNA libraries came from 5' RACE performed with UMI labels. With the 5' RACE reads reprocessed, TCRdb shows one record per CDR3 protein and no DNA. In all, the sample yields about 130,000 distinct CDR3 sequences. Every subset of CD8+ T cells was sorted in triplicate at 250,000 to 350,000 cells each. Cells classed as naive CD8+ T cells were CD45RO-CCR7+CD27+CD95-. The clonotype originates from a human donor in good health. Some clones in this sample may be carry-over from other donors' samples. Sequencing used naive CXCR3+ CD8+ T cells from blood. Subset reported: CD45RO-CCR7+CD27+CD95- naive CD8+ T cells expressing CXCR3 (TNR3+). This chain joins TRBV29-1 and TRBJ2-7; TCRdb lists TRBD1, though no DNA is available to test this call. The CDR3 here is CSVETGASSYEQYF.